Here is one T cell receptor (beta chain) with its context. Antigen unknown. The length of the CDR3 is 15 residues. Germline V lookup: CDR1 SGHTA, CDR2 FQGNSA. Trimming removed 5 bases from V and 11 bases from J, with 24 bases in between. The data were taken from a study of T cells in localized non-small cell lung cancer. Broader study findings: A median of about 52 clones ranked among the top 100 in tumor appeared in adjacent lung. Uninvolved adjacent lung showed higher T cell clonality than tumor. Longer overall survival was linked to higher blood T cell density.

Assay: immunoSEQ multiplex PCR; the TCRdb copy retains only in-frame clones and omits some. The data show tens of thousands of clones, roughly 85% seen once. Sequencing used peripheral blood, obtained before any cancer treatment. This receptor was obtained from a male donor at least 60 years old with stage III squamous cell lung carcinoma. The rearrangement joins TRBV7-2 to TRBJ1-1, with D uncertain. This CDR3 reads CASSGSLYPFMGAFF. In DNA form, the CDR3 reads TGTGCCAGCAGCGGTTCCCTTTACCCATTTATGGGGGCTTTCTTT.